The T cell receptor (beta chain) under discussion was sequenced for a study of CD8+CD57+ T cells in acquired aplastic anemia (dated by TCRdb to 2016 to 2019). About the study as a whole: Extracted DNA from sorted CD4+ and CD8+ cells averaged about 3.4 ug, ranging from about 0.2 to 30 ug. CD8+CD57+ expansion was defined as a frequency above the mean frequency observed in healthy subjects.

Concerning this clonotype itself: What this receptor recognizes is not known. No much larger clonotype is one base removed from it; base qualities were not supplied.

Flow cytometry had shown CD8+CD57+ cell expansion in the patients selected for sequencing. Every patient had a diagnosis of severe acquired aplastic anemia based on International Study of Aplastic Anemia and Agranulocytosis and Camitta criteria. At the time blood was sampled, none of the patients had received any therapy. TCR repertoires of sorted CD4+ and CD8+ blood T cells from severe aplastic anemia patients and healthy subjects were deep-sequenced in the study. In the USA, patient enrollment took place under clinicaltrials.gov protocols 00001620, 01623167, 00001397, 00071045, 00081523 and 00961064. Ficoll-Paque density gradient centrifugation was used to isolate peripheral blood mononuclear cells. Before DNA was extracted, CD4+ and CD8+ T cells were sorted using either FACS or magnetic beads. CDR1 MNHEY and CDR2 SMNVEV were looked up in the germline V gene (reference sequence). From the cysteine through the phenylalanine, the CDR3 covers 12 amino acids. Of all the DNA, just the CDR3 is kept, 36 bases in frame from base 1. Trimming removed 5 bases from V and 7 bases from J, leaving 12 bases between the germline ends.

Genomic DNA served as template for TCR beta VDJ combination and CDR3 sequence profiling. An Illumina HiSeq 2000 was the platform used for TCR repertoire sequencing. On the study's bioinformatics: TRBV/TRBJ rearrangement plots, CDR3 size and DJ length profiles, and Simpson's diversity index were used to evaluate the repertoires. The immunodominant clone was defined as the most abundant DNA sequence in deep sequencing data. CDR3 amino acid sequences were screened for sharing across subjects and compared with published repertoires and the VDJdb database. In TCRdb, the public reads were trimmed at Q25 with fastp and aligned with MiXCR, with productive beta chains retained. Identical CDR3 proteins give one entry, which carries the most common genes and DNA. TCRdb's processing, not the authors' own work, is the source of the V and J calls. For this sample the table gives under 250,000 distinct CDR3 sequences, of which around 45% were detected only once. The top ten clonotypes cover under 9% of the sample.

Here is what the overall study found, with its caveats: Nearly 30 CD8+ CDR3 sequences were found in both patients and controls but appeared to be highly expressed in patients and within the immunodominant clones of the patients. No significant difference in CD8+ Simpson's diversity was found between patients and healthy controls (P=0.060).

Recombination joined TRBV27 with TRBJ2-7; no confident D gene assignment can be made. This clonotype originated in a human donor with aplastic anemia. The sequenced sample consisted of sorted CD4+, CD8+, or CD8+CD57+ T cells (not recorded which) from PBMCs. CDR3 protein: CASSRSGGEQYF. The DNA reads as follows: TGTGCCAGCAGTCGCTCAGGCGGAGAGCAGTACTTC.